This TCR beta chain stems from a study of beta chain features in type 1 diabetes. As concerns this clone: The antigen remains undetermined.

Every bit of the isolated RNA underwent reverse transcription, so sequencing read expressed TCRB transcripts. Assay: immunoSEQ multiplex PCR; the TCRdb copy retains only in-frame clones and omits some. This sample has roughly 250,000 clones, with about 63% found just once. The V and J ends lost 5 bases and 3 bases respectively, with 13 bases between them. The CDR3 contains 14 residues. Germline V gene data show CDR1 as SQVTM and CDR2 as ANQGSEA. Study-wide results and caveats: TCRB repertoires of naive, central memory and Treg cells appeared more similar among patients than among healthy donors. TCRB CDR3 length was moderately but significantly reduced in all four CD4+ subsets of Type 1 diabetes patients.

This TCR derives from a man aged 30 to 39 in good health. The chain employs TRBV29-1 and TRBJ2-2, with a possible D match to TRBD2 (7 bases). Sequencing was done on a sample of naive CD4+ T cells from blood. The CDR3: CSVYGGRDTGELFF. Written as DNA, the CDR3 is TGCAGCGTTTACGGGGGGCGCGACACCGGGGAGCTGTTTTTT.